Presented here are 20 T cell receptor beta chains from one specimen sequenced in a study of blood T cell repertoires in COVID-19. The method was immunoSEQ multiplex PCR; TCRdb's version includes in-frame clones alone and lacks a portion of them. The data hold approximately 110,000 clones, with around 88% observed a single time. Sequencing was carried out using peripheral blood. These receptors came from a woman between 50 and 59 years old with active or convalescent COVID-19.

V and J are TRBV28 and TRBJ2-2, with TRBD2 matching over 7 bases. Germline V gene sequence: CDR1 MDHEN, CDR2 SYDVKM. Trimming at V came to 6 bases and at J to 4 bases, leaving 8 bases not matched to a gene. The CDR3 has 15 amino acids. CDR3 coding DNA: TGTGCCAGCAGCGGACTAGACGAAATCACCGGGGAGCTGTTTTTT. Its translation is CASSGLDEITGELFF. Full variable domain (rest looked up from reference TRBV28 and TRBJ2-2): DVKVTQSSRYLVKRTGEKVFLECVQDMDHENMFWYRQDPGLGLRLIYFSYDVKMKEKGDIPEGYSVSREKKERFSLILESASTNQTSMYLCASSGLDEITGELFFGEGSRLTVL.

There are a few counts of this clone. The genes are TRBV9 and TRBJ2-3, with D maybe TRBD1 (5 bases). Between the trimmed V and J ends, which lost 1 base and 0 bases, there was a span of 12 bases. CDR1 and CDR2 from the germline V gene are SGDLS and YYNGEE. The CDR3 has 16 residues. CDR3 protein: CASSVSGPSSTDTQYF. The CDR3 DNA sequence: TGTGCCAGCAGCGTATCAGGGCCCTCTAGCACAGATACGCAGTATTTT.

This rearrangement joins TRBV11-1 to TRBJ1-1; D might be TRBD1 (5 bases). Germline CDR1 SGHAT, CDR2 FQDESV (reference sequence). CDR3 length: 13 amino acids. V was trimmed by 2 bases and J by 4 bases, leaving 8 bases between them. CDR3 DNA: TGTGCCAGCAGCTTATACGGGGGCACTGAAGCTTTCTTT. It is translated as CASSLYGGTEAFF.

The chain recombines TRBV29-1 with TRBJ1-1, with a tentative D call TRBD1 (5 bases). V dropped 5 bases and J dropped 0 bases, with 13 bases sitting between them. The CDR3 sequence is 14 residues long. Germline V gene lookup returns CDR1 SQVTM and CDR2 ANQGSEA. Here the CDR3 DNA reads TGCAGCGTTTCCCAGGGAAGTATGAACACTGAAGCTTTCTTT. It specifies CSVSQGSMNTEAFF.

The chain links TRBV4-3 to TRBJ1-2, with D possibly TRBD1 on 6 matching bases. V lost 2 bases and J 4 bases, leaving 11 bases between the germline ends. CDR3 length equals 14 residues. CDR1 is LGHNA, CDR2 YSLEER, per germline. CDR3 residues: CASSQINRVYGYTF. The CDR3 DNA is TGCGCCAGCAGCCAAATTAACAGGGTCTATGGCTACACCTTC.

The J gene is TRBJ2-2, the V gene TRBV4-3; TRBD2 matches at 9 bases. The CDR3 is 17 amino acids. V was pared by 2 bases and J by 6 bases, with 10 bases of the junction left unmatched. The germline gives CDR1 LGHNA, CDR2 YSLEER. DNA for the CDR3: TGCGCCAGCAGCCAACATTCACTAGCGGGCACAGCCGGGGAGCTGTTTTTT. Protein: CASSQHSLAGTAGELFF.

This clone showed up just a few times. The rearrangement joins TRBV6-2 or TRBV6-3 to TRBJ2-1; a weak D match, TRBD1 (7 bases). The CDR3 is 15 amino acids. The germline V gene has CDR1 MNHEY and CDR2 SVGEGT. V was shortened by 5 bases and J by 2 bases, with 13 bases between the two germline ends. CDR3 loop: CASSPQGEAYNEQFF. The CDR3 DNA sequence: TGTGCCAGCAGTCCCCAGGGGGAGGCCTACAATGAGCAGTTCTTC.

V is TRBV11-2 and J is TRBJ2-7, with a possible D match to TRBD2 (5 bases). Trimming left V 1 base short and J 1 base short, with 20 bases between. This CDR3 comprises 18 residues. In germline, CDR1 is SGHAT, CDR2 FQNNGV. In nucleotides, the CDR3 is TGTGCCAGCAGCTTAGCTCCTGGGCGGGCGGGCCCTTCCTACGAGCAGTACTTC. It yields the protein CASSLAPGRAGPSYEQYF.

The rearrangement uses TRBV7-9 and TRBJ1-1, with D possibly TRBD1 on 5 matching bases. Germline assignment: CDR1 SEHNR and CDR2 FQNEAQ (reference sequence). V gave up 1 base and J gave up 6 bases, with 21 bases separating them. This CDR3 has 17 amino acids. The chain's CDR3 is CASSLEGRGFRVAEAFF. The CDR3 DNA is TGTGCCAGCAGCTTAGAGGGTCGGGGGTTTCGCGTAGCTGAAGCTTTCTTT.

The chain recombines TRBV14 with TRBJ2-1, with D possibly matching TRBD2 (6 bases). This CDR3 contains 17 residues. V lost 1 base and J lost 0, with 13 bases in between. Germline V gene sequence: CDR1 SGHDN, CDR2 FVKESK. The CDR3 sequence: CASSQAWDSSSYNEQFF. DNA for the CDR3: TGTGCCAGCAGCCAAGCCTGGGACTCGAGCTCCTACAATGAGCAGTTCTTC.

In nucleotides, the CDR3 is TGTGCCAGCAGCCCGCGGAAACTAGCGGGGACAGATACGCAGTATTTT. Translated, it gives CASSPRKLAGTDTQYF. The chain couples TRBV7-3 to TRBJ2-3, with TRBD2 identical over 10 bases. The CDR3 has 16 residues. In germline, CDR1 is SGHTA, CDR2 FQGTGA. Trimming removed 5 bases from V and 3 bases from J; junction bases left unmatched: 8.

The gene calls are TRBV6-6 and TRBJ2-1; D uncertain. The CDR3 loop spans 13 amino acids. From germline, CDR1 is MNHNY and CDR2 SVGAGI (reference sequence). Trimming cost V 5 bases and J 0 bases, with 5 bases left between them. The CDR3 loop reads CASSKSSYNEQFF. The CDR3 DNA is TGTGCCAGCAGTAAGAGCTCCTACAATGAGCAGTTCTTC.

V usage is TRBV7-2 and J usage is TRBJ1-3; 9 nucleotides align to TRBD1. CDR1 and CDR2 from the germline V gene are SGHTA and FQGNSA. The CDR3 covers 18 residues. V lost 1 base and J lost 2; bases outside the gene matches: 9. The CDR3 DNA sequence: TGTGCCAGCAGCTTAGGGGGACAGGGTCATTTGACTGGAAACACCATATATTTT. This gives the protein CASSLGGQGHLTGNTIYF.

The rearrangement uses TRBV6-1 and TRBJ2-7; 11 bases align to TRBD1. The CDR3 is 16 residues long. The V gene end was trimmed by 0 bases and the J gene end by 4 bases; junction bases not matched to a gene: 5. CDR1 and CDR2 from the germline V gene are MNHNS and SASEGT. The CDR3 is CASSEARTGGAYEQYF. DNA for the CDR3: TGTGCCAGCAGTGAAGCGAGGACAGGGGGCGCGTACGAGCAGTACTTC.

The J gene is TRBJ2-2, the V gene TRBV10-3; D is possibly TRBD2 (5 bases). Germline V gene data show CDR1 as ENHRY and CDR2 as SYGVKD. V lost 3 bases to trimming and J lost 0 bases, with 8 bases between them. The CDR3 runs to 15 residues. The CDR3 sequence: CAISESSTNTGELFF. For the CDR3, the DNA is TGTGCCATCAGTGAATCTAGCACGAACACCGGGGAGCTGTTTTTT.

The chain is built from TRBV7-2 and TRBJ1-1; no firm D call. CDR1 and CDR2 from the germline V gene are SGHTA and FQGNSA. V dropped 1 base and J dropped 0 bases, with 9 bases sitting between them. The CDR3 runs 15 residues. This CDR3 reads CASSLVAQVNTEAFF. CDR3 nucleotide sequence: TGTGCCAGCAGCTTAGTCGCGCAGGTGAACACTGAAGCTTTCTTT.

The chain couples TRBV7-8 to TRBJ2-7; 7 bases are a match to TRBD1. The CDR3 loop spans 16 amino acids. Germline values: CDR1 SGHVS, CDR2 FQNEAQ. V lost 2 bases, J lost 2 bases, and 9 bases stayed unmatched. The CDR3 nucleotides read TGTGCCAGCAGCTTACGGCAGGGCAGGGGGACCTACGAGCAGTACTTC. This translates into CASSLRQGRGTYEQYF.

The gene calls are TRBV10-3 and TRBJ1-5; D possibly corresponds to TRBD1 (5 bases). The germline V gene encodes CDR1 ENHRY and CDR2 SYGVKD. V gave up 8 bases and J gave up 5 bases, with 10 bases separating them. The CDR3 contains 12 residues. The CDR3 here is CAIGGNDQPQHF. The CDR3 DNA is TGTGCCATCGGGGGGAACGATCAGCCCCAGCATTTT.

The V call is TRBV19, the J call TRBJ2-7; 9 bases are a match to TRBD1. Trimming removed 2 bases from V and 1 base from J; junction bases left unmatched: 3. Germline loops: CDR1 LNHDA, CDR2 SQIVND (reference sequence). The CDR3 contains 15 residues. The CDR3 nucleotides are TGTGCCAGTAGTATAAGGACAGGGGCTTCCTACGAGCAGTACTTC. Amino acids: CASSIRTGASYEQYF.

The V call is TRBV28, the J call TRBJ1-1; D gene ambiguous. Germline lookup yields CDR1 MDHEN and CDR2 SYDVKM. This CDR3 spans 17 amino acids. V lost 2 bases to trimming and J lost 2 bases, with 18 bases between them. CDR3 sequence (DNA): TGTGCCAGCAGTTTACCCGATGGCGCGGGCCCAAACACTGAAGCTTTCTTT. This translates into CASSLPDGAGPNTEAFF. The full variable domain, in which reference TRBV28 and TRBJ1-1 provide the parts outside the CDR3, is DVKVTQSSRYLVKRTGEKVFLECVQDMDHENMFWYRQDPGLGLRLIYFSYDVKMKEKGDIPEGYSVSREKKERFSLILESASTNQTSMYLCASSLPDGAGPNTEAFFGQGTRLTVV.